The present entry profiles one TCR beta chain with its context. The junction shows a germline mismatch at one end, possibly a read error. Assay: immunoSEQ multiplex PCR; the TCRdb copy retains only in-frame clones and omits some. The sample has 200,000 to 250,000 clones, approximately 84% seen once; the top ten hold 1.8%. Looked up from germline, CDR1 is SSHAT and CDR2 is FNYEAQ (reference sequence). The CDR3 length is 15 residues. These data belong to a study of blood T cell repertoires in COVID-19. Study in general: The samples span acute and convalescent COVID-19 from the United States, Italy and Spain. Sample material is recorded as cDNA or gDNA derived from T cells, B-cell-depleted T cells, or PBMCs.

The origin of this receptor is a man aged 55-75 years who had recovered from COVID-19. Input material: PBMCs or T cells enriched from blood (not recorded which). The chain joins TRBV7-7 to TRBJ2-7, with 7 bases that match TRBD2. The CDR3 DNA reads TGTGCTAGCAGCTTAGAGCGGGGTGAAACCTACGAGCAGTACTTC. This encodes CASSLERGETYEQYF.